These 15 T cell receptor beta chains originate from one sample sequenced in a study of regulatory T cells in long-lasting Graves disease. Described time point: persistent/refractory GD, antithyroid drugs over 5 years with positive TRAb. The TCR library was made from RNA extracted from PBMCs. The TCR beta library used iRepertoire HTBI primers with Arm-PCR amplification of CDR3. TCRdb re-called the multiplex PCR reads with MiXCR, one entry per CDR3 protein. The top ten hold around 30% of the sample, which has approximately 400,000 distinct CDR3 sequences, approximately 23% seen once. The sequencing here drew on peripheral blood mononuclear cells (PBMCs), taken when the disease was refractory, from a patient treated with antithyroid drugs. The receptor source for this set is a woman between 35 and 50 years old with Graves disease.

This clonotype appeared a few times. CDR3 DNA sequence: TGTGCCAGCAGCCGATCTTCGGGCACCTCCTACGAGCAGTACTTC. Translation: CASSRSSGTSYEQYF. This chain uses TRBV7-2 with TRBJ2-7; D uncertain. Per germline, CDR1 SGHTA and CDR2 FQGNSA. The CDR3 length is 15 residues. V was trimmed by 5 bases and J by 0 bases, leaving 14 bases between them.

In regard to this clonotype: This may be a read error: a much more frequent sequence differs by one nucleotide. J is TRBJ2-2 and V is TRBV10-3, with D possibly being TRBD1 (6 bases). The CDR3 totals 11 residues. CDR1 and CDR2 from the germline V gene are ENHRY and SYGVKD. The CDR3, as DNA: TGTGCCACACAGGGAGCCGGGGAGCTGCTTTTT. This codes for CATQGAGELLF.

This clonotype was picked up many times. V is TRBV28 and J is TRBJ2-7; D might be TRBD2 (7 bases). Looked up from germline, CDR1 is MDHEN and CDR2 is SYDVKM. Trimming stripped 5 bases from V and 4 bases from J, with 15 bases between. This CDR3 has 14 residues. The CDR3 region is CASSPAGDIYEQYF. The CDR3 DNA is TGTGCCAGCAGTCCCGCGGGGGACATTTACGAGCAGTACTTC.

This clonotype was seen once. The chain combines TRBV27 with TRBJ2-2, with 8 bases matching TRBD2. Germline loops: CDR1 MNHEY, CDR2 SMNVEV (reference sequence). Unmatched junction bases numbered 11, after V lost 4 bases and J lost 7 bases. This CDR3 comprises 16 residues. CDR3 sequence: CASSSPTSEKNGELFF. For the CDR3, the DNA is TGTGCCAGCAGTTCCCCGACTAGCGAGAAAAACGGGGAGCTGTTTTTT.

The rearrangement uses TRBV28 and TRBJ2-1; 9 bases line up with TRBD1. The trim removed 7 bases at V and 4 bases at J, leaving 11 bases unmatched. Germline loops: CDR1 MDHEN, CDR2 SYDVKM. The CDR3 is 16 amino acids. The CDR3 is CASTRVGGQGYNEQFF. For the CDR3, the DNA is TGTGCCAGCACAAGAGTGGGGGGACAGGGTTACAATGAGCAGTTCTTC.

There are a few counts of this clonotype. The chain carries TRBV2 and TRBJ2-1; unclear D gene. CDR1 and CDR2 from the germline V gene are SNHLY and FYNNEI. Trimming took 0 bases from V and 9 from J, leaving 3 bases between them. CDR3 length equals 11 residues. The CDR3 loop reads CASSEALEQFF. The CDR3 DNA sequence: TGTGCCAGCAGTGAAGCGCTTGAGCAGTTCTTC.

The rearrangement uses TRBV2 and TRBJ2-7; 7 nucleotides agree with TRBD2. The germline V gene has CDR1 SNHLY and CDR2 FYNNEI. V lost 3 bases, J lost 2 bases, and 22 bases stayed unmatched. This CDR3 contains 20 residues. This CDR3 is CASSDPPFRAASGETYEQYF. CDR3 nucleotides: TGTGCCAGCAGTGATCCCCCTTTCCGAGCAGCTAGCGGTGAGACCTACGAGCAGTACTTC.

The chain couples TRBV9 to TRBJ1-3; weak D call: TRBD1 (6 bases). This CDR3 region has 17 residues. V lost 2 bases and J 0 bases, leaving 15 bases between the germline ends. Looked up from germline, CDR1 is SGDLS and CDR2 is YYNGEE. Here the CDR3 DNA reads TGTGCCAGCAGCGTGGCGGGGGGGCACGGCTCTGGAAACACCATATATTTT. Its translation is CASSVAGGHGSGNTIYF.

The rearrangement links TRBV9 to TRBJ1-1, with D maybe TRBD1 (6 bases). Germline V gene data show CDR1 as SGDLS and CDR2 as YYNGEE. V was pared by 4 bases and J by 11 bases, with 21 bases between. The CDR3 consists of 14 residues. CDR3 nucleotide sequence: TGTGCCAGCAGCACCTCGGGAACAGGGCGGTATGCTTTCTTT. Translated: CASSTSGTGRYAFF. Supplemented by reference TRBV9 and TRBJ1-1, the full variable domain reads DSGVTQTPKHLITATGQRVTLRCSPRSGDLSVYWYQQSLDQGLQFLIQYYNGEERAKGNILERFSAQQFPDLHSELNLSSLELGDSALYFCASSTSGTGRYAFFGQGTRLTVV.

This chain links TRBV7-6 with TRBJ2-7, with 7 bases identical to TRBD1. Germline trimming cut 4 bases from V and 5 bases from J; bases unmatched to any gene: 8. Germline CDR1 SGHVS, CDR2 FNYEAQ. The CDR3 totals 14 residues. The CDR3 loop reads CASSSGQVYDEQYF. CDR3 sequence (DNA): TGTGCCAGCAGCTCTGGACAGGTCTACGACGAGCAGTACTTC.

The chain carries TRBV5-1 and TRBJ2-2; D call uncertain. The CDR3 totals 13 residues. Germline CDR1 SGHRS, CDR2 YFSETQ. Trimming shortened V by 8 bases and J by 0 bases, and 8 bases separated the two germline ends. CDR3 in amino acids: CARKSANTGELFF. For the CDR3, the DNA is TGCGCCAGGAAGTCGGCGAACACCGGGGAGCTGTTTTTT.

This clonotype appeared a few times. A much larger clonotype is one base distant, so this may be a read error. Since the CDR3 does not end with the conserved phenylalanine or tryptophan, this likely comes from a read error. The J gene is TRBJ2-7, the V gene TRBV2; 7 bases are a match to TRBD1. V trimming: 6 bases; J trimming: 3 bases; junction bases outside the gene matches: 2. The CDR3 is 12 residues long. Germline V CDR1 and CDR2: SNHLY, FYNNEI. The CDR3 region is CASRGTVYEQYL. The DNA for the CDR3 is TGTGCCAGCAGGGGGACAGTCTACGAGCAGTACCTC.

V is TRBV5-6 and J is TRBJ2-7; D may be TRBD1 (5 bases). CDR1 is SGHDT and CDR2 is YYEEEE in the germline V gene. CDR3 size: 13 residues. Trimming shortened V by 4 bases and J by 6 bases, and 14 bases separated the two germline ends. CDR3 loop: CASSLDTRREQYF. The CDR3 coding sequence is TGTGCCAGCAGCCTGGACACCAGACGCGAGCAGTACTTC.

This clonotype was counted ten times or more. The rearrangement joins TRBV6-9 to TRBJ1-2; 10 bases align to TRBD1. The V gene end was trimmed by 4 bases and the J gene end by 6 bases; junction bases not matched to a gene: 8. This CDR3 has 15 residues. The germline V gene has CDR1 MNHGY and CDR2 SVAAGI. In DNA, the CDR3 is TGTGCCAGCAGTTTACACCCGGGACAGGGGAATGGCTACACCTTC. Encoded protein: CASSLHPGQGNGYTF.

V usage is TRBV2 and J usage is TRBJ1-1, with D perhaps matching TRBD1 (6 bases). The CDR3 loop spans 14 amino acids. The germline CDR1 and CDR2 sequences are SNHLY and FYNNEI. Trimming pared 4 bases from V and 1 base from J, leaving 10 bases between. CDR3 amino acids: CASSVWGQNTEAFF. The CDR3 bases are TGTGCCAGCAGTGTTTGGGGGCAGAACACTGAAGCTTTCTTT.